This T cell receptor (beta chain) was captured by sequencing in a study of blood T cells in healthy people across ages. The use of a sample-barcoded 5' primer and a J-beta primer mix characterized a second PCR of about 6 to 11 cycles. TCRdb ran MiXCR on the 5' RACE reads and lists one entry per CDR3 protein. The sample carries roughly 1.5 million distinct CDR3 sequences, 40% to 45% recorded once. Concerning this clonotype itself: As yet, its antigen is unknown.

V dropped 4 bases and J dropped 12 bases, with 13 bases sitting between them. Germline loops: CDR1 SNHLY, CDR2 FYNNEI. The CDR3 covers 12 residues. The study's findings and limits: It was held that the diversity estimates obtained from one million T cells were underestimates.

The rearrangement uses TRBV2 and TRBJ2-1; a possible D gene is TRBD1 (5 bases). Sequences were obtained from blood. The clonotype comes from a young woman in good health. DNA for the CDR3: TGTGCCAGCAGTGGGGGCCGAAGGGGGCAGTTCTTC. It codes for CASSGGRRGQFF.